A selection of T cell receptor beta chains follows, all from one sample in a study of T-cell reconstitution after alpha-beta-depleted transplantation in children. A single record per CDR3 protein comes from TCRdb applying MiXCR to the PCR reads. This sample carries 450,000 to 700,000 distinct CDR3 sequences, roughly 27% of them seen once, and the ten largest clones take about a third. Source: PBMCs, taken before TCRalphabeta/CD19-depleted stem cell transplant. The receptors derive from a boy in the first two years of life with Wiskott-Aldrich syndrome, due to receive a stem cell transplant. The conserved cysteine and the conserved F or W are not part of the CDR3 here.

v_call,cdr3_aa
TRBV13,ASSLPGRGAYEQY
TRBV5-5,ASSPRVAGGSDTQY
TRBV5-1,ASSLTPRIRDTEAF
TRBV7-9,ASSLRGGTDTQY
TRBV29-1,SVEDMGTPPYNEQF
TRBV20-1,SAIRTHGLSGNTIY
TRBV20-1,SAGTGNIETQY
TRBV6-9,ASSYRRPRLGLQF
TRBV6-1,ASSVGGPSGNTIY
TRBV12-3/TRBV12-4,ASSLVVHEQF
TRBV6-2/TRBV6-3,ASRRREVATGELF
TRBV29-1,SVEGRIEETQY
TRBV2,ASTRAGNNQETQY
TRBV5-5,ASSSGGLSHEQY
TRBV10-3,AISQGKGETQY
TRBV20-1,SALDRITGELF
TRBV7-6,ASSLDKGLAIFPEQY
TRBV7-8,ASTNLGEGTEAF
TRBV3-1,ASSHLRACNQPQH
TRBV7-2,ASSLGYNTGELF
TRBV11-2,ASSLVVQESPLH
TRBV12-3/TRBV12-4,ASRDRVDTQY
TRBV20-1,SARTRWGFTDTQY
TRBV29-1,SVARATNEKLF
TRBV9,ASSVYAHLNTGELF
TRBV5-1,ASSLAYETEAF
TRBV6-5,ASTPDAGGWVLAGGPKAGELF
TRBV7-6,ASSLDSGLAGGPNEQF
TRBV20-1,SARAPAGGLSSSYNEQF
TRBV7-8,ASRQGASGNTIY
TRBV11-3,ASSASPDFRSEQF